A single sample gave rise to the 32 T cell receptor beta chains below, sequenced in a study of OX40 agonist ivuxolimab in advanced cancers. Library construction relied on the immunoSEQ multiplex PCR assay. The table comes from immuneACCESS by way of TCRdb, which keeps in-frame sequences with V and J called. Part of the clones is missing from these tables; in studies checked, under half for an unresolved V gene and the rest for unknown reasons. The sample table shows about 16,000 clones, and about 82% are seen once. The top ten hold approximately 0.7% of the sample. Sequencing was performed on CD4+ or CD8+ T cells sorted from blood, taken in a trial of the OX40 agonist ivuxolimab. The receptors were sampled from an adult with an advanced solid tumor such as melanoma, head and neck, liver or kidney cancer.

V usage is TRBV6-1 and J usage is TRBJ1-5, with D possibly matching TRBD1 (6 bases). The CDR3 loop spans 14 amino acids. Trimming shortened V by 3 bases and J by 7 bases, and 13 bases separated the two germline ends. CDR1 and CDR2 (germline): MNHNS, SASEGT. The CDR3 nucleotides are TGTGCCAGCAGTGATTGGGGGGGCGGACAGCCCCAGCATTTT. As protein: CASSDWGGGQPQHF.

The chain is built from TRBV5-1 and TRBJ2-7; D gene ambiguous. CDR3 length: 13 residues. Looked up from germline, CDR1 is SGHRS and CDR2 is YFSETQ. Trimming shortened V by 0 bases and J by 5 bases, and 9 bases separated the two germline ends. CDR3 DNA: TGCGCCAGCAGCTTGGCCAAGGAGCACGAGCAGTACTTC. Translating it yields CASSLAKEHEQYF.

This chain uses TRBV27 with TRBJ1-6; 7 positions agree with TRBD1. J was trimmed by 10 bases and V by 6 bases; bases with no gene match: 15. Germline lookup yields CDR1 MNHEY and CDR2 SMNVEV (reference sequence). There are 16 residues in the CDR3. The CDR3 DNA reads as TGTGCCAGCAGGACGGAAGCAGGGGGGACCGAATCACCCCTCCACTTT. It specifies CASRTEAGGTESPLHF.

This chain joins TRBV7-3 and TRBJ2-1, with a tentative D call TRBD2 (5 bases). The CDR3 is made up of 17 amino acids. CDR1 is SGHTA and CDR2 is FQGTGA in the germline V gene. V was pared by 2 bases and J by 2 bases, with 16 bases between. The DNA of the CDR3 is TGTGCCAGCAGCTTATTATCTTCGGGAAGAACCTACAATGAGCAGTTCTTC. It yields the protein CASSLLSSGRTYNEQFF.

Note on this clone: Compared with germline, one end of the junction differs, possibly owing to a read error. The gene calls are TRBV5-1 and TRBJ2-2; perhaps D is TRBD1 or TRBD2 (5 bases each). Germline assignment: CDR1 SGHRS and CDR2 YFSETQ. The CDR3 is made up of 17 amino acids. The CDR3 nucleotides read TGCGCCAGCATGGGTTTGTCGCTGGGGGTGAACACCTGGGAGCTGTTTTTT. Residues: CASMGLSLGVNTWELFF.

CDR3 residues: CASSLEQGQGGETQYF. CDR3 nucleotide sequence: TGCGCCAGCAGCTTGGAACAGGGACAGGGGGGAGAGACCCAGTACTTC. The chain uses TRBV5-1 and TRBJ2-5; 11 bases align to TRBD1. The V and J ends lost 0 bases and 4 bases, in that order; junction bases with no gene match: 5. Germline V CDR1 and CDR2: SGHRS, YFSETQ. The CDR3 extends over 16 amino acids.

The V call is TRBV6-9, the J call TRBJ1-6; TRBD1 might be the D (5 bases). Looked up from germline, CDR1 is MNHGY and CDR2 is SVAAGI. The CDR3 totals 15 residues. Trimming shortened V by 3 bases and J by 8 bases, and 14 bases separated the two germline ends. This CDR3 is CASSYAGLVHSPLHF. CDR3 nucleotides: TGTGCCAGCAGTTACGCGGGACTTGTTCATTCACCCCTCCACTTT.

This clone was recorded once. The chain has TRBV5-5 and TRBJ2-5; D not resolved. V gave up 2 bases and J gave up 3 bases, with 5 bases separating them. The CDR3 is 12 amino acids. Germline V gives CDR1 SGHKS, CDR2 YYEKEE (reference sequence). The CDR3 DNA is TGTGCCAGCAGCTTTGAAAAAGAGACCCAGTACTTC. The encoded protein is CASSFEKETQYF.

The J gene is TRBJ2-7, the V gene TRBV18, with TRBD2 identical over 7 bases. V trimming: 2 bases; J trimming: 3 bases; junction bases outside the gene matches: 4. The V gene's germline CDR1 is KGHSH and CDR2 LQKENI. The CDR3 runs 14 residues. CDR3 in DNA: TGTGCCAGCTCACCAGCGGGAGTCTTCTACGAGCAGTACTTC. Residues: CASSPAGVFYEQYF. Full variable domain (outside the CDR3, taken from reference TRBV18 and TRBJ2-7): NAGVMQNPRHLVRRRGQEARLRCSPMKGHSHVYWYRQLPEEGLKFMVYLQKENIIDESGMPKERFSAEFPKEGPSILRIQQVVRGDSAAYFCASSPAGVFYEQYFGPGTRLTVT.

The CDR3 protein is CASSLSRGRNTEAFF. In nucleotides, the CDR3 is TGTGCCAGCAGCTTGTCACGGGGAAGAAACACTGAAGCTTTCTTT. The chain carries TRBV5-4 and TRBJ1-1, with no clear D. CDR1 SGHNT and CDR2 YYREEE come from the germline V gene (reference sequence). The length of the CDR3 is 15 residues. The V end lost 1 base, the J end lost 2 bases, and 12 bases lay between the germline ends.

The chain uses TRBV5-1 and TRBJ1-5; TRBD1 matches 7 bases. Trimming cost V 0 bases and J 3 bases; bases outside gene matches: 6. This CDR3 region has 16 residues. Germline V lookup: CDR1 SGHRS, CDR2 YFSETQ. CDR3 sequence (DNA): TGCGCCAGCAGCTTGGATCCGGGACAGACCAATCAGCCCCAGCATTTT. Residues: CASSLDPGQTNQPQHF.

The chain recombines TRBV6-1 with TRBJ2-3, with D maybe TRBD2 (6 bases). The CDR3 has 14 residues. Trimming stripped 7 bases from V and 8 bases from J, with 19 bases between. The V gene's germline CDR1 is MNHNS and CDR2 SASEGT. CDR3 nucleotides: TGTGCCAGCAATACTAGCCCGGCGGTAGGTACGCAGTATTTT. Protein product: CASNTSPAVGTQYF.

The CDR3 protein is CASSEASRELGKLFF. In nucleotides, the CDR3 is TGTGCCAGCAGTGAAGCGAGCAGGGAACTAGGAAAACTGTTTTTT. The rearrangement uses TRBV6-1 and TRBJ1-4; D possibly corresponds to TRBD1 (5 bases). There are 15 residues in the CDR3. CDR1 and CDR2 (germline): MNHNS, SASEGT. V lost 0 bases to trimming and J lost 10 bases, with 15 bases between them.

This sequence joins TRBV6-6 and TRBJ2-7; no definite D call. Trimming shortened V by 2 bases and J by 6 bases, and 14 bases separated the two germline ends. The V gene's germline CDR1 is MNHNY and CDR2 SVGAGI (reference sequence). This CDR3 spans 14 amino acids. The CDR3 loop is CASSYIGRNSEQYF. DNA for the CDR3: TGTGCCAGCAGTTACATCGGGCGGAATTCCGAGCAGTACTTC.

In this sample, this clone turned up once. This chain links TRBV18 with TRBJ2-5; D unresolved. The CDR3 runs to 12 residues. The germline V gene has CDR1 KGHSH and CDR2 LQKENI. V was clipped by 4 bases and J by 2 bases, with 5 bases between them. The CDR3 reads CASSQGQETQYF. The CDR3 DNA sequence: TGTGCCAGCTCACAGGGTCAAGAGACCCAGTACTTC. Using reference TRBV18 and TRBJ2-5 for the parts outside the CDR3, the full variable domain is NAGVMQNPRHLVRRRGQEARLRCSPMKGHSHVYWYRQLPEEGLKFMVYLQKENIIDESGMPKERFSAEFPKEGPSILRIQQVVRGDSAAYFCASSQGQETQYFGPGTRLLVL.

The rearrangement joins TRBV5-1 to TRBJ2-2; D may be TRBD1 (5 bases). The germline V and J ends were trimmed by 0 bases and 3 bases, with 9 bases remaining between them. This CDR3 has 15 amino acids. Per germline, CDR1 SGHRS and CDR2 YFSETQ. The CDR3 DNA sequence: TGCGCCAGCAGCTTGGACAGGTTGTACACCGGGGAGCTGTTTTTT. This codes for CASSLDRLYTGELFF.

The chain is built from TRBV2 and TRBJ2-1, with unresolved D. Germline CDR1 reads SNHLY; CDR2 reads FYNNEI. V shed 2 bases and J shed 4 bases, with 0 bases lying between them. The CDR3 sequence is 11 residues long. The CDR3 region is CASSEYNEQFF. The CDR3 nucleotides read TGTGCCAGCAGTGAATACAATGAGCAGTTCTTC. Full variable domain (outside the CDR3, taken from reference TRBV2 and TRBJ2-1): EPEVTQTPSHQVTQMGQEVILRCVPISNHLYFYWYRQILGQKVEFLVSFYNNEISEKSEIFDDQFSVERPDGSNFTLKIRSTKLEDSAMYFCASSEYNEQFFGPGTRLTVL.

V usage is TRBV10-3 and J usage is TRBJ1-2, with D uncertain. Trimming stripped 2 bases from V and 4 bases from J, with 8 bases between. From germline, CDR1 is ENHRY and CDR2 SYGVKD. This CDR3 contains 13 residues. CDR3 in amino acids: CAISEHDTYGYTF. CDR3 nucleotide sequence: TGTGCCATCAGTGAGCATGACACCTATGGCTACACCTTC.

The V call is TRBV6-6, the J call TRBJ1-5; D possibly corresponds to TRBD1 (5 bases). CDR1 and CDR2 (germline): MNHNY, SVGAGI (reference sequence). V lost 6 bases and J 4 bases, leaving 13 bases between the germline ends. This CDR3 region has 14 residues. The CDR3 loop is CASRGTASNQPQHF. As DNA, the CDR3 is TGTGCCAGCAGAGGGACCGCATCTAATCAGCCCCAGCATTTT.

The rearrangement links TRBV2 to TRBJ1-1; 7 nucleotides line up with TRBD1. The CDR3 spans 14 residues. The germline gives CDR1 SNHLY, CDR2 FYNNEI. V was pared by 5 bases and J by 5 bases, with 8 bases of the junction left unmatched. The CDR3 here is CASSLTGVLTEAFF. The DNA of the CDR3 is TGTGCCAGCAGTCTCACAGGGGTGTTAACTGAAGCTTTCTTT.

The J gene is TRBJ2-1, the V gene TRBV4-2; D not certain. Germline lookup yields CDR1 LGHNA and CDR2 YNFKEQ. Trimming pared 0 bases from V and 0 bases from J, leaving 3 bases between. This CDR3 region has 14 residues. CDR3 in amino acids: CASSQDGSYNEQFF. The CDR3 DNA is TGTGCCAGCAGCCAAGATGGCTCCTACAATGAGCAGTTCTTC.

This clone was picked up a small number of times. The chain links TRBV6-1 to TRBJ2-7; the D gene is possibly TRBD2 (6 bases). Germline CDR1 MNHNS, CDR2 SASEGT. V lost 5 bases and J 4 bases, leaving 9 bases between the germline ends. CDR3 size: 12 residues. The CDR3 coding sequence is TGTGCCAGCAGTTTGGACTATTACGAGCAGTACTTC. It codes for CASSLDYYEQYF.

The genes are TRBV5-6 and TRBJ2-7; D remains ambiguous. The CDR3 length is 15 residues. Germline V gene sequence: CDR1 SGHDT, CDR2 YYEEEE. V was pared by 1 base and J by 0 bases, with 11 bases between. CDR3 coding DNA: TGTGCCAGCAGCTTGTGGGGTCCCAGCTCCTACGAGCAGTACTTC. Translated: CASSLWGPSSYEQYF.

The chain joins TRBV7-3 to TRBJ1-2; 7 bases fit TRBD1. This CDR3 region has 15 residues. V lost 5 bases to trimming and J lost 0 bases; unmatched junction nucleotides: 6. CDR1 is SGHTA and CDR2 is FQGTGA in the germline V gene. CDR3 protein: CASSPTGQSNYGYTF. As DNA, the CDR3 is TGTGCCAGCAGCCCTACGGGACAGTCTAACTATGGCTACACCTTC. Complete variable domain (other parts from reference TRBV7-3 and TRBJ1-2): GAGVSQTPSNKVTEKGKYVELRCDPISGHTALYWYRQSLGQGPEFLIYFQGTGAADDSGLPNDRFFAVRPEGSVSTLKIQRTERGDSAVYLCASSPTGQSNYGYTFGSGTRLTVV.

This clone was counted once. The gene calls are TRBV7-9 and TRBJ2-5; D not certain. Germline CDR1 and CDR2: SEHNR and FQNEAQ (reference sequence). The CDR3 totals 19 residues. The V end was cut by 2 bases, the J end by 2 bases, with 24 bases between. CDR3 nucleotide sequence: TGTGCCAGCAGCTTATTTGGATTCATTATTTATCCGATACAAGAGACCCAGTACTTC. Translated: CASSLFGFIIYPIQETQYF.

In its sample, this clone was seen once. The V and J genes are TRBV5-4 and TRBJ2-1, with a possible D match to TRBD2 (6 bases). The germline CDR1 and CDR2 sequences are SGHNT and YYREEE (reference sequence). V dropped 3 bases and J dropped 4 bases, with 20 bases sitting between them. The CDR3 spans 17 residues. CDR3 loop: CASSSQGLRSLYNEQFF. Here the CDR3 DNA reads TGTGCCAGCAGCTCCCAGGGACTCCGATCGCTATACAATGAGCAGTTCTTC.

The chain joins TRBV29-1 to TRBJ2-7; 7 bases align to TRBD2. The CDR3 runs to 13 residues. Germline V CDR1 and CDR2: SQVTM, ANQGSEA. J gave up 3 bases and V 4 bases, and 6 bases lay outside the gene matches. CDR3 nucleotide sequence: TGCAGCGTTGCCGGGGGGACTCACTACGAGCAGTACTTC. This encodes CSVAGGTHYEQYF.

This chain links TRBV5-1 with TRBJ2-2; D is uncertain. V lost 7 bases and J 6 bases, leaving 16 bases between the germline ends. CDR1 is SGHRS, CDR2 YFSETQ, per germline. The CDR3 loop spans 14 amino acids. The CDR3 is CASQEKNRPGELFF. The CDR3 bases are TGCGCCAGCCAGGAGAAGAACCGACCCGGGGAGCTGTTTTTT.

V usage is TRBV5-1 and J usage is TRBJ2-3; D is ambiguous. CDR1 and CDR2 (germline): SGHRS, YFSETQ. With 1 base removed from V and 2 bases from J, the gap between germline ends came to 8 bases. This CDR3 is built from 14 residues. The CDR3 loop reads CASSLQPNTDTQYF. The CDR3 DNA reads TGCGCCAGCAGCTTGCAGCCGAACACAGATACGCAGTATTTT. The complete variable domain, with remaining parts taken from reference TRBV5-1 and TRBJ2-3, reads KAGVTQTPRYLIKTRGQQVTLSCSPISGHRSVSWYQQTPGQGLQFLFEYFSETQRNKGNFPGRFSGRQFSNSRSEMNVSTLELGDSALYLCASSLQPNTDTQYFGPGTRLTVL.

This chain joins TRBV6-1 and TRBJ2-1, with D hard to call. The CDR3 spans 11 residues. V shed 8 bases and J shed 4 bases, with 6 bases lying between them. The germline V gene has CDR1 MNHNS and CDR2 SASEGT. The CDR3 DNA is TGTGCCAGCGCTCATTACAATGAGCAGTTCTTC. Protein product: CASAHYNEQFF.

The J gene is TRBJ1-1, the V gene TRBV6-6, with TRBD1 identical over 7 bases. CDR1 is MNHNY and CDR2 is SVGAGI in the germline V gene (reference sequence). The CDR3 is 15 residues long. J was trimmed by 4 bases and V by 6 bases; bases with no gene match: 11. The DNA of the CDR3 is TGTGCCAGCAGCCTTGTTGACAGGGCCCCCACTGAAGCTTTCTTT. Amino acid sequence: CASSLVDRAPTEAFF.

This chain uses TRBV6-1 with TRBJ2-7; no firm D call. The germline CDR1 and CDR2 sequences are MNHNS and SASEGT. The CDR3 has 12 amino acids. V was cut by 5 bases and J by 5 bases, with 10 bases left in between. CDR3 in DNA: TGTGCCAGCAGTCCCCACCGCGACGAGCAGTACTTC. This gives the protein CASSPHRDEQYF.